This T cell receptor (beta chain) was identified during a study of blood T cells in healthy people across ages. Every participating donor contributed roughly 10 milliliters of peripheral blood through a draw. Study findings and constraints: Fewer expanded clones and more diversity marked long-lived versus aged donors.

Trimming pared 3 bases from V and 3 bases from J, leaving 8 bases between. This CDR3 contains 13 residues. The germline V gene has CDR1 WSHSY and CDR2 SAAADI. This clonotype was detected ten times or more. The antigen remains undetermined. Primers used in a second PCR of about 7 to 12 cycles were a sample-barcoded 5' primer and a J-beta primer mix. TCRdb used MiXCR to reprocess the 5' RACE reads, holding one entry per CDR3 protein. The repertoire holds about 640,000 distinct CDR3 sequences, with about 30% as singletons. The source of this sequence is an elderly woman in good health. This rearrangement joins TRBV10-2 to TRBJ1-2, with no clear D. Sequenced input: blood. Here the CDR3 reads CASSEELHYGYTF. The CDR3 bases are TGCGCCAGCAGTGAAGAGCTACACTATGGCTACACCTTC.